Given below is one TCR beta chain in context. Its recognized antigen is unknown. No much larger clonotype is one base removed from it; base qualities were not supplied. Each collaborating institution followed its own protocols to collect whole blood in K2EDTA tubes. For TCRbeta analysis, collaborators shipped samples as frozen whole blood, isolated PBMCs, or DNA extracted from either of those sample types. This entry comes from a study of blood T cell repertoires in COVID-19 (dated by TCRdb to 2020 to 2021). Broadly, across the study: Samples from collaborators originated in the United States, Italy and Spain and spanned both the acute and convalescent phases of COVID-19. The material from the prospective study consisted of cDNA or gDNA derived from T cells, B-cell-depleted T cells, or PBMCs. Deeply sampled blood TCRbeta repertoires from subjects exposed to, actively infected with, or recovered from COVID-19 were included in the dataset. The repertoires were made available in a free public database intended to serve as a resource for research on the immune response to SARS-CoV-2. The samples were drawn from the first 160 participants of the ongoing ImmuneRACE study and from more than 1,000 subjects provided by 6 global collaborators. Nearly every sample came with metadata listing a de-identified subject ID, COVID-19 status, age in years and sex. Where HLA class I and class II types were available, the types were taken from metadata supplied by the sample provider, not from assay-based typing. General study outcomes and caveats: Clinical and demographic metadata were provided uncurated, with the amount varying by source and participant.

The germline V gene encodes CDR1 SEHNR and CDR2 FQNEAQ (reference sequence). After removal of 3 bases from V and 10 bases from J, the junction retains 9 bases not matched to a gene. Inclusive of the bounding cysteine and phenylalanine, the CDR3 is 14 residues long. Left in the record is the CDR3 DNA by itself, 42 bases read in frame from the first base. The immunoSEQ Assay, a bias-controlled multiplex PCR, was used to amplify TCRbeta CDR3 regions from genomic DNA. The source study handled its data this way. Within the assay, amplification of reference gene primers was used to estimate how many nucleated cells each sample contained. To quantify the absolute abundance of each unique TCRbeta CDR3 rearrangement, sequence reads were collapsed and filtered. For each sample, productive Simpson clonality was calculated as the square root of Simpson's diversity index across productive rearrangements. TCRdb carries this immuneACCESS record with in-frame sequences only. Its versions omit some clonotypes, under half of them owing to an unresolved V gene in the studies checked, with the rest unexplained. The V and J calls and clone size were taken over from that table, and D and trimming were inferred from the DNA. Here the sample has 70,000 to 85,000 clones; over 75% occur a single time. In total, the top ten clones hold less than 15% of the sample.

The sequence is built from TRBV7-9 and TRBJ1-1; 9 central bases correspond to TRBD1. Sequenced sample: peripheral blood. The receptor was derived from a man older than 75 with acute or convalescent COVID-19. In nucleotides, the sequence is TGTGCCAGCAGCTTGACGACAGGGGGAATCGGAGCTTTCTTT. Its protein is CASSLTTGGIGAFF.